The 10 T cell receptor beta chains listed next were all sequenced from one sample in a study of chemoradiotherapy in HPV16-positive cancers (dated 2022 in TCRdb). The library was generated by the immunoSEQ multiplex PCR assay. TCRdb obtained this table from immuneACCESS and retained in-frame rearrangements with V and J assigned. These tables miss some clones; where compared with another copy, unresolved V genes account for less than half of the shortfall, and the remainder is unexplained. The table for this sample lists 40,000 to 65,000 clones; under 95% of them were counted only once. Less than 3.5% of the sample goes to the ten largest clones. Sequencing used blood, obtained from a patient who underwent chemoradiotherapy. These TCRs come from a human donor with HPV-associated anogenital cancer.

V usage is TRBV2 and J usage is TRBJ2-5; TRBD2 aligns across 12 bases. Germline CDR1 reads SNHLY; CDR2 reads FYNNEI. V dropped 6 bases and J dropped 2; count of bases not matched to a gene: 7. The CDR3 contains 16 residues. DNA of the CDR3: TGTGCCAGCAGGGCTAGCGGGGGGGCCGGGCAAGAGACCCAGTACTTC. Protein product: CASRASGGAGQETQYF.

The CDR3 coding sequence is TGTGCCAGCAGCTCCATGGGACAGGCGCCCCAAGAGACCCAGTACTTC. This codes for CASSSMGQAPQETQYF. V and J are TRBV7-2 and TRBJ2-5; 8 bases are a match to TRBD1. Germline V gene data show CDR1 as SGHTA and CDR2 as FQGNSA. The CDR3 has 16 amino acids. Trimming at V came to 4 bases and at J to 1 base, leaving 8 bases not matched to a gene.

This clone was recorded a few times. The DNA for the CDR3 is TGTGCCAGCAGTTTATCCTACCAGGGAGGCAATCAGCCCCAGCATTTT. Translation gives CASSLSYQGGNQPQHF. The chain couples TRBV28 to TRBJ1-5; tentative D call: TRBD1 (5 bases). CDR3 length equals 16 residues. The V gene lost 1 base and the J gene lost 2 bases, with 12 bases spanning the gap. The germline V gene has CDR1 MDHEN and CDR2 SYDVKM.

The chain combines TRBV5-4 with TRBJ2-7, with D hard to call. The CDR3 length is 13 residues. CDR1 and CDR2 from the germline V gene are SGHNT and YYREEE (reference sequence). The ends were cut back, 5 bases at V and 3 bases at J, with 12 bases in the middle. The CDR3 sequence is CASSLVPGYEQYF. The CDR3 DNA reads TGTGCCAGCAGTCTCGTCCCAGGCTACGAGCAGTACTTC.

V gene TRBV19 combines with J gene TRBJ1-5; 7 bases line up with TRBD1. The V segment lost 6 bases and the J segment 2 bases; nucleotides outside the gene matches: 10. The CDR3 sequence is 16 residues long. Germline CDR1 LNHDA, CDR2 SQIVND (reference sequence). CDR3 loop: CASSYLQGTGNQPQHF. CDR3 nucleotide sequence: TGTGCCAGTAGCTATTTACAGGGGACTGGCAATCAGCCCCAGCATTTT.

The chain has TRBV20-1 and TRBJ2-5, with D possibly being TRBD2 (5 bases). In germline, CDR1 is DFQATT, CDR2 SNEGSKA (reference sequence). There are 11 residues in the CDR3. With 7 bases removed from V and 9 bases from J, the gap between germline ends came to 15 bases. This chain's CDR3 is CSGWGSGAQYF. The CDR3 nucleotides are TGCAGTGGCTGGGGTTCCGGGGCCCAGTACTTC.

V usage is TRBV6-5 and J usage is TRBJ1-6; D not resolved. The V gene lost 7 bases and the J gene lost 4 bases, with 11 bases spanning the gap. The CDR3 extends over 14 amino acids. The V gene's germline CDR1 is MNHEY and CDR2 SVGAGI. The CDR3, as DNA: TGTGCCAGCACGGTGAAACAGTATAATTCACCCCTCCACTTT. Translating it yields CASTVKQYNSPLHF.

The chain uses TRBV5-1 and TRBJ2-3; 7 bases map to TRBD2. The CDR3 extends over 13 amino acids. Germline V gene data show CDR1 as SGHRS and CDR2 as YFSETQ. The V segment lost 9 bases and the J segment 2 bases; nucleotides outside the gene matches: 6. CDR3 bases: TGCGCCACCGCCGGGACTACCACAGATACGCAGTATTTT. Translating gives CATAGTTTDTQYF.

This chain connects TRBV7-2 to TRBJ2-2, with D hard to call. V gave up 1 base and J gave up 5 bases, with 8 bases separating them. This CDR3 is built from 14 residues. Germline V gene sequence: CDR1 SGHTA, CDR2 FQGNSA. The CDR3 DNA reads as TGTGCCAGCAGCTTAGTAGCTAATACCGGGGAGCTGTTTTTT. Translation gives CASSLVANTGELFF.

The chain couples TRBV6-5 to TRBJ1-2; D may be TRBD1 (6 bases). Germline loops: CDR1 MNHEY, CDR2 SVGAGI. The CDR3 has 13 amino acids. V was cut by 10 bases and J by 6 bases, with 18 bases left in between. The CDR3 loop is CATSRQASDGYTF. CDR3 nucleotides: TGTGCCACCTCCCGACAGGCCTCGGATGGCTACACCTTC.